This T cell receptor (beta chain) was observed in a study of cytomegalovirus exposure and HLA in healthy donors. Researchers ran the PCR with 60 Vbeta and 13 Jbeta primers. Clones were sequenced by immunoSEQ multiplex PCR, and TCRdb holds only the in-frame ones, with some missing. Among roughly 55,000 clones listed, 81% were seen once. The V gene's germline CDR1 is SGHRS and CDR2 YFSETQ. CDR3 size: 13 residues. V lost 10 bases, J lost 3 bases, and 7 bases stayed unmatched. The rearrangement links TRBV5-1 to TRBJ1-2, with 9 bases lining up with TRBD1. The sample was PBMCs. The receptor was derived from a boy younger than 18 in good health and CMV-seropositive. CDR3 nucleotides: TGCGCCTGCCGGGACAGGGACGACTATGGCTACACCTTC. It yields the protein CACRDRDDYGYTF.